Presented here are 27 T cell receptor beta chains from one specimen sequenced in a study of blood T cells in healthy people across ages. Alongside a J-beta primer mix, a sample-barcoded 5' primer served in a second PCR lasting roughly 7 to 11 cycles. Each CDR3 protein is one row after TCRdb ran MiXCR on the 5' RACE reads. This sample carries 600,000 to 900,000 distinct CDR3 sequences, about a quarter of them seen once, and the ten largest clones take around 2.9%. The same data also went into a second study, on T cells of mothers and their children.

The specimen was blood. Receptor source: a boy between 5 and 17 years old in good health.

The chain employs TRBV11-2 and TRBJ2-3; the match to TRBD2 covers 9 bases. Trimming took 4 bases from V and 9 from J; bases not matched to a gene: 5. Per germline, CDR1 SGHAT and CDR2 FQNNGV. The CDR3 runs 13 residues. CDR3 sequence reads: CASSSYSGGTQYF. The CDR3 coding sequence is TGTGCCAGCAGCTCCTATAGCGGGGGCACGCAGTATTTT.

This clonotype appeared a few times. The rearrangement joins TRBV10-3 to TRBJ2-7; no clear D. Germline CDR1 reads ENHRY; CDR2 reads SYGVKD. The V and J ends lost 3 bases and 4 bases respectively, with 13 bases between them. The CDR3 contains 14 residues. The DNA of the CDR3 is TGTGCCATCAGTGACCCAGAACTCTGGTACGAGCAGTACTTC. The encoded protein is CAISDPELWYEQYF.

In this sample, this clonotype turned up a few times. V gene TRBV10-1 combines with J gene TRBJ2-4; 8 nucleotides agree with TRBD1. The germline V gene encodes CDR1 WNHNN and CDR2 SYGVQD (reference sequence). After removal of 7 bases from V and 1 base from J, the junction contained 6 bases not matched to a gene. CDR3 length: 15 residues. DNA for the CDR3: TGCGCCAGCAATGGACAGGGCGAGGCCAAAAACATTCAGTACTTC. Protein product: CASNGQGEAKNIQYF.

In DNA form, the CDR3 reads TGTGCCAGCAGCGTAGATCGGGGCGGGGGTTACTACAATGAGCAGTTCTTC. It yields the protein CASSVDRGGGYYNEQFF. This chain uses TRBV9 with TRBJ2-1, with 7 bases identical to TRBD2. Germline CDR1 is SGDLS and CDR2 is YYNGEE. With 0 bases clipped from V and 3 bases from J, the junction kept 9 bases outside the gene matches. This CDR3 comprises 17 residues.

V is TRBV20-1 and J is TRBJ2-3; D uncertain. Germline loops: CDR1 DFQATT, CDR2 SNEGSKA (reference sequence). The CDR3 contains 14 residues. V was shortened by 4 bases and J by 4 bases, with 15 bases between the two germline ends. CDR3 sequence: CSAIEFAISDTQYF. The CDR3 DNA is TGCAGTGCTATAGAATTCGCTATTTCAGATACGCAGTATTTT.

V gene TRBV5-1 combines with J gene TRBJ2-7; D possibly corresponds to TRBD1 (6 bases). Germline V CDR1 and CDR2: SGHRS, YFSETQ. The V end lost 2 bases, the J end lost 4 bases, and 13 bases lay between the germline ends. This CDR3 spans 14 amino acids. CDR3 sequence reads: CASSLDRRGYEQYF. The DNA for the CDR3 is TGCGCCAGCAGCTTAGACAGGCGTGGATACGAGCAGTACTTC.

This sequence joins TRBV5-6 and TRBJ2-1; weak D call: TRBD2 (5 bases). The assigned J gene may be wrong: the sequence end matches TRBJ2-7 better. CDR3 length equals 16 residues. Germline CDR1 SGHDT, CDR2 YYEEEE. CDR3 nucleotides: TGTGCCAGCAGCTTCGCGGGCATCCGCTCGACCTACGAGCAGTACTTC. Its protein is CASSFAGIRSTYEQYF.

This chain uses TRBV4-1 with TRBJ2-2, with D possibly matching TRBD1 (5 bases). Germline V gene sequence: CDR1 MGHRA, CDR2 YSYEKL. V dropped 5 bases and J dropped 6 bases, with 16 bases sitting between them. The CDR3 is 15 residues long. The DNA of the CDR3 is TGCGCCAGCAGCTCAGGGCGTGGATCGCCCGGGGAGCTGTTTTTT. This encodes CASSSGRGSPGELFF.

This rearrangement joins TRBV7-9 to TRBJ2-5; maybe TRBD1 (5 bases). Trimming stripped 2 bases from V and 2 bases from J, with 12 bases between. This CDR3 is built from 15 residues. Germline CDR1 and CDR2: SEHNR and FQNEAQ (reference sequence). CDR3 protein: CASSLQSQGQETQYF. The CDR3 bases are TGTGCCAGCAGCTTACAGAGTCAGGGTCAAGAGACCCAGTACTTC.

This clonotype was seen a few times. The chain joins TRBV19 to TRBJ2-7, with a possible D match to TRBD1 (5 bases). Germline loops: CDR1 LNHDA, CDR2 SQIVND (reference sequence). The CDR3 length is 14 residues. V was cut by 6 bases and J by 0 bases, with 12 bases left in between. The CDR3 DNA is TGTGCCAGTAGGAAGGGGATCAGCTCCTACGAGCAGTACTTC. Translated: CASRKGISSYEQYF.

The rearrangement joins TRBV20-1 to TRBJ2-5; a weak D match, TRBD1 (5 bases). This CDR3 region has 13 residues. The germline gives CDR1 DFQATT, CDR2 SNEGSKA (reference sequence). V shed 5 bases and J shed 4 bases, with 14 bases lying between them. CDR3 protein: CSAPRARVETQYF. Written as DNA, the CDR3 is TGCAGTGCTCCCCGGGCCAGGGTAGAGACCCAGTACTTC.

V and J are TRBV7-2 and TRBJ2-5; D is perhaps TRBD1 or TRBD2 (7 bases each). The germline V gene has CDR1 SGHTA and CDR2 FQGNSA. V lost 1 base, J lost 0 bases, and 15 bases lay in between. The CDR3 has 17 amino acids. CDR3: CASSLGQGGGYQETQYF. In DNA form, the CDR3 reads TGTGCCAGCAGCTTAGGGCAGGGGGGAGGGTACCAAGAGACCCAGTACTTC.

The chain uses TRBV7-2 and TRBJ2-7; the D call may be TRBD1 or TRBD2 (5 bases each). Germline V lookup: CDR1 SGHTA, CDR2 FQGNSA. The CDR3 runs 14 residues. Trimming took 3 bases from V and 6 from J, leaving 15 bases between them. CDR3 sequence (DNA): TGTGCCAGCAGCTTCCGGGACCCAACTATCGAGCAGTACTTC. This sequence encodes CASSFRDPTIEQYF.

There are a few counts of this clonotype. A much larger clone differs from this one at a single base, so this may be a read error. The chain couples TRBV6-5 to TRBJ2-1; D unclear. The J call may be faulty, since TRBJ2-7 better matches the DNA end. The CDR3 is made up of 13 amino acids. Looked up from germline, CDR1 is MNHEY and CDR2 is SVGAGI. The CDR3 DNA reads as TGTGCCAGCAGTTACGGCAGGTACTACGAGCAGTACTTC. Translation gives CASSYGRYYEQYF.

This chain connects TRBV12-3 or TRBV12-4 to TRBJ2-5, with D perhaps matching TRBD1 (6 bases). The V end lost 5 bases, the J end lost 0 bases, and 10 bases lay between the germline ends. The length of the CDR3 is 14 residues. CDR3 residues: CASSDRTDQETQYF. The DNA of the CDR3 is TGTGCCAGCAGTGATCGGACAGACCAAGAGACCCAGTACTTC.

This clonotype has a single count. V gene TRBV4-2 combines with J gene TRBJ2-2; D unresolved. This CDR3 spans 15 amino acids. V lost 4 bases to trimming and J lost 6 bases, with 15 bases between them. Germline V CDR1 and CDR2: LGHNA, YNFKEQ. CDR3 bases: TGTGCCAGCAGCCGCCCGGAAAGCCCCCCCGGGGAGCTGTTTTTT. Residues: CASSRPESPPGELFF.

The chain combines TRBV15 with TRBJ1-4, with D maybe TRBD1 (6 bases). Between the trimmed V and J ends, which lost 3 bases and 8 bases, there was a span of 13 bases. CDR1 is LNHNV, CDR2 YYDKDF, per germline (reference sequence). The CDR3 is 14 amino acids. CDR3 nucleotide sequence: TGTGCCACCAGCAGTGAACAGGGAGGAGAAAAACTGTTTTTT. As protein: CATSSEQGGEKLFF.

V and J are TRBV15 and TRBJ2-5, with 9 bases lining up with TRBD1. Looked up from germline, CDR1 is LNHNV and CDR2 is YYDKDF (reference sequence). Trimming removed 4 bases from V and 5 bases from J; junction bases left unmatched: 11. CDR3 length equals 16 residues. The chain's CDR3 is CATSTIRTGDLETQYF. The CDR3 DNA reads as TGTGCCACCAGCACAATTCGGACAGGGGATTTGGAGACCCAGTACTTC.

This clonotype was counted only a few times. CDR3 region: CAISETGGSYEQYF. In DNA form, the CDR3 reads TGTGCCATCAGTGAGACAGGGGGCTCCTACGAGCAGTACTTC. This sequence joins TRBV10-3 and TRBJ2-7; 8 bases line up with TRBD1. The CDR3 sequence is 14 residues long. Trimming took 2 bases from V and 0 from J; bases not matched to a gene: 0. Germline values: CDR1 ENHRY, CDR2 SYGVKD.

Many counts were recorded for this clonotype. The chain carries TRBV11-2 and TRBJ2-3; 11 bases align to TRBD2. This CDR3 spans 17 amino acids. CDR1 is SGHAT, CDR2 FQNNGV, per germline. With 5 bases clipped from V and 6 bases from J, the junction kept 13 bases outside the gene matches. This chain's CDR3 is CASSPRASGGSGDTQYF. In nucleotides, the CDR3 is TGTGCCAGCAGCCCCCGCGCTAGCGGGGGGTCAGGGGATACGCAGTATTTT.

This clonotype was observed a few times. The chain is built from TRBV28 and TRBJ1-5; unclear D gene. The CDR3 runs 15 residues. V gave up 2 bases and J gave up 7 bases, with 15 bases separating them. Germline CDR1 and CDR2: MDHEN and SYDVKM. CDR3 nucleotide sequence: TGTGCCAGCAGTTTAGTCCCGGCAGGTGTACAGCCCCAGCATTTT. Amino acid sequence: CASSLVPAGVQPQHF.

The V call is TRBV7-2, the J call TRBJ2-1; D may be TRBD1 or TRBD2 (5 bases each). Germline V gene lookup returns CDR1 SGHTA and CDR2 FQGNSA. V lost 5 bases and J 6 bases, leaving 14 bases between the germline ends. The CDR3 is made up of 14 amino acids. CDR3 sequence (DNA): TGTGCCAGCAGCGAAGCTCTCGGGGCCAATGAGCAGTTCTTC. Protein: CASSEALGANEQFF.

The chain couples TRBV18 to TRBJ2-7, with TRBD2 matching over 8 bases. Germline V gives CDR1 KGHSH, CDR2 LQKENI. V dropped 5 bases and J dropped 0; count of bases not matched to a gene: 6. This CDR3 is 15 amino acids long. The CDR3 is CASSAGGTYSYEQYF. The CDR3 DNA reads as TGTGCCAGCTCAGCGGGGGGCACTTACTCCTACGAGCAGTACTTC.

This clonotype was picked up many times. This rearrangement joins TRBV29-1 to TRBJ2-4, with TRBD2 identical over 9 bases. Germline V lookup: CDR1 SQVTM, CDR2 ANQGSEA. The CDR3 is made up of 17 amino acids. The ends lost 3 bases at V and 0 bases at J; junction bases unmatched: 9. The CDR3 loop reads CSVDGSGGRLAKNIQYF. Written as DNA, the CDR3 is TGCAGCGTTGATGGTAGCGGGGGAAGACTAGCCAAAAACATTCAGTACTTC.

This clonotype was observed a few times. This chain uses TRBV7-7 with TRBJ2-3; 7 bases match TRBD2. CDR1 is SSHAT and CDR2 is FNYEAQ in the germline V gene (reference sequence). V lost 1 base and J lost 6; bases outside the gene matches: 16. The CDR3 contains 18 residues. DNA for the CDR3: TGTGCCAGCAGCTTAGGAAGCGGGGCGCAAAAGTCCTCCGATACGCAGTATTTT. It codes for CASSLGSGAQKSSDTQYF.

V and J are TRBV6-5 and TRBJ1-2, with D tentatively TRBD1 (5 bases). CDR1 MNHEY and CDR2 SVGAGI come from the germline V gene. The CDR3 loop spans 15 amino acids. V lost 2 bases and J lost 4, with 14 bases in between. CDR3 sequence (DNA): TGTGCCAGCAGTTACCCAATGGGAGGGGTCTATGGCTACACCTTC. Amino acids: CASSYPMGGVYGYTF.

This chain uses TRBV3-1 with TRBJ1-2; the D gene is possibly TRBD1 (6 bases). Germline V gene lookup returns CDR1 LGHDT and CDR2 YNNKEL (reference sequence). Trimming took 0 bases from V and 4 from J, leaving 15 bases between them. The CDR3 length is 16 residues. CDR3 DNA: TGTGCCAGCAGCCAAGATAGGGGGTATTATCGCTATGGCTACACCTTC. Its protein product is CASSQDRGYYRYGYTF.